This TCR beta chain is drawn from a study of siplizumab effects on memory and regulatory T cells. Trimming cost V 5 bases and J 6 bases, with 10 bases left between them. This CDR3 comprises 13 residues. The V gene's germline CDR1 is MDHEN and CDR2 SYDVKM. Generated by immunoSEQ multiplex PCR, the TCRdb table keeps only in-frame clones and is missing some. The sample carries 50,000 to 55,000 clones, roughly 93% recorded once. This chain joins TRBV28 and TRBJ2-2; D is unresolved. The sequenced material came from CD8+ T cells sorted from blood. This receptor was taken from a human donor in good health. CDR3 sequence: CASSPSRAGELFF. The CDR3 DNA is TGTGCCAGCAGTCCCAGTCGGGCCGGGGAGCTGTTTTTT.